The clone carrying this T cell receptor (beta chain) was recorded a few times. Its antigen is currently unknown. The CDR3 is 13 amino acids. Between the trimmed V and J ends, which lost 5 bases and 6 bases, there was a span of 11 bases. Germline V gene lookup returns CDR1 SGHTA and CDR2 FQGTGA. The data derive from a study of OX40 agonist ivuxolimab in advanced cancers. Study-wide points: At 0.1 to 3.0 mg/kg and by week 6, clonal expansion occurred in CD4+ and CD8+ blood T cells.

TCRdb's copy holds only in-frame clones and misses some; the assay was immunoSEQ multiplex PCR. Here the sample spans approximately 69,000 clones, around four fifths being singletons. The material was CD4+ or CD8+ T cells sorted from blood, obtained in a trial of the OX40 agonist ivuxolimab. The chain carries TRBV7-3 and TRBJ1-5, with D unclear. This clonotype was obtained from an adult with an advanced solid tumor such as melanoma, head and neck, liver or kidney cancer. The CDR3 coding sequence is TGTGCCAGCAGCCAAGAGGCCGGTCAGCCCCAGCATTTT. Encoded protein: CASSQEAGQPQHF. Together with reference TRBV7-3 and TRBJ1-5, the CDR3 gives the full variable domain: GAGVSQTPSNKVTEKGKYVELRCDPISGHTALYWYRQSLGQGPEFLIYFQGTGAADDSGLPNDRFFAVRPEGSVSTLKIQRTERGDSAVYLCASSQEAGQPQHFGDGTRLSIL.